This is a list of T cell receptor beta chains from one sample in a study of T cell responses to AZD1222 COVID-19 vaccine. The protocol was immunoSEQ multiplex PCR, while the TCRdb copy is restricted to in-frame clones and leaves out a portion. The table has 85,000 to 90,000 clones, 88% seen once. Sequenced here: peripheral blood, sampled on day 0 of MenACWY control vaccination. Every receptor here comes from an adult in good health. Each CDR3 is given with its conserved first and last residue. The D gene is left open where the match is weak. Clone size is not always given. Where it is, it says once, few, many or a class for expanded clones.

NA	TRBV6-5	NA	TRBJ1-5	15	CASSYSGQGSQPQHF	TGTGCCAGCAGTTACTCGGGGCAGGGAAGTCAGCCCCAGCATTTT
NA	TRBV19	NA	TRBJ2-1	13	CASSRVMHNEQFF	TGTGCCAGTAGTAGGGTTATGCACAATGAGCAGTTCTTC
NA	TRBV5-1	NA	TRBJ2-2	15	CASRVAGTGTGELFF	TGCGCCAGCAGGGTGGCGGGGACTGGTACCGGGGAGCTGTTTTTT
NA	TRBV28	NA	TRBJ2-5	14	CASSPPGKGETQYF	TGTGCCAGCAGCCCCCCGGGGAAGGGGGAGACCCAGTACTTC
NA	TRBV3-1/TRBV3-2	NA	TRBJ1-1	14	CASRVRPRDTEAFF	TGTGCCAGCAGGGTGAGGCCGAGGGACACTGAAGCTTTCTTT
NA	TRBV28	NA	TRBJ1-2	13	CASTMEGPYGYTF	TGTGCCAGCACCATGGAGGGCCCCTATGGCTACACCTTC
NA	TRBV6-5	NA	TRBJ1-3	15	CASSPGAADGNTIYF	TGTGCCAGCAGTCCAGGCGCCGCGGACGGAAACACCATATATTTT
NA	TRBV7-9	NA	TRBJ1-1	14	CASSSAGEVTEAFF	TGTGCCAGCAGCTCGGCAGGGGAGGTGACTGAAGCTTTCTTT
NA	TRBV9	once	TRBJ2-7	15	CASSAGQRSSYEQYF	TGTGCCAGCAGCGCAGGACAGAGGAGCTCCTACGAGCAGTACTTC
NA	TRBV6-2/TRBV6-3	NA	TRBJ1-1	16	CASSHRDGRRNTEAFF	TGTGCCAGCAGTCACCGGGACGGACGGCGAAACACTGAAGCTTTCTTT
NA	TRBV5-8	NA	TRBJ1-4	14	CASSLVQTNEKLFF	TGTGCCAGCAGCTTGGTCCAGACTAATGAAAAACTGTTTTTT
NA	TRBV7-2	NA	TRBJ2-1	14	CASSLMPSVYEQFF	TGTGCCAGCAGCTTAATGCCTAGCGTCTATGAGCAGTTCTTC
NA	TRBV11-3	NA	TRBJ2-5	14	CASSKDSVQETQYF	TGTGCCAGCAGCAAGGACAGCGTCCAGGAGACCCAGTACTTC
TRBD1	TRBV24-1	NA	TRBJ1-5	14	CATSEGTGRQPQHF	TGTGCCACCAGTGAGGGGACAGGGCGTCAGCCCCAGCATTTT
NA	TRBV12-3/TRBV12-4	NA	TRBJ2-5	13	CASRTDTLETQYF	TGTGCCAGCAGGACGGACACTTTGGAGACCCAGTACTTC
NA	TRBV3-1/TRBV3-2	NA	TRBJ2-5	14	CASSQVGIQETQYF	TGTGCCAGCAGCCAAGTCGGGATCCAAGAGACCCAGTACTTC
NA	TRBV7-8	NA	TRBJ2-7	12	CASSPTRNEQYF	TGTGCCAGCAGTCCAACACGTAACGAGCAGTACTTC
TRBD1	TRBV4-1	NA	TRBJ1-2	15	CASSQPTGKRDGYTF	TGCGCCAGCAGCCAACCGACAGGGAAGAGGGATGGCTACACCTTC
NA	TRBV12-5	few	TRBJ1-1	12	CASGKYGTEAFF	TGTGCTAGTGGCAAATATGGGACTGAAGCTTTCTTT
NA	TRBV4-2	NA	TRBJ2-3	16	CASSQPGQGPTDTQYF	TGTGCCAGCAGCCAGCCGGGCCAGGGTCCCACAGATACGCAGTATTTT
TRBD1	TRBV6-5	NA	TRBJ2-1	15	CASSSGTGRINEQFF	TGTGCCAGCAGTTCGGGGACAGGTCGAATCAATGAGCAGTTCTTC
TRBD1	TRBV19	NA	TRBJ1-1	14	CASSMVGAGGEAFF	TGTGCCAGTAGTATGGTAGGGGCAGGGGGTGAAGCTTTCTTT
NA	TRBV6-5	NA	TRBJ1-2	15	CASSSGPTAGYGYTF	TGTGCCAGCAGTTCAGGCCCCACGGCGGGCTATGGCTACACCTTC
NA	TRBV3-1/TRBV3-2	NA	TRBJ1-5	16	CASSQDWGLGNQPQHF	TGTGCCAGCAGCCAAGACTGGGGCCTCGGCAATCAGCCCCAGCATTTT
TRBD1	TRBV28	NA	TRBJ1-4	14	CASSQDRRNEKLFF	TGTGCCAGCAGTCAGGACAGGCGGAATGAAAAACTGTTTTTT
NA	TRBV30	NA	TRBJ2-1	14	CAWGEISSYNEQFF	TGTGCCTGGGGGGAGATTAGCTCCTACAATGAGCAGTTCTTC
NA	TRBV19	NA	TRBJ2-5	14	CASNRGPAQETQYF	TGTGCCAGTAACCGGGGGCCAGCTCAAGAGACCCAGTACTTC
NA	TRBV28	NA	TRBJ1-2	12	CASSLANYGYTF	TGTGCCAGCAGCCTAGCTAACTATGGCTACACCTTC
NA	TRBV11-2	NA	TRBJ1-3	17	CASSSPGGERAGNTIYF	TGTGCCAGCAGCTCACCGGGGGGGGAAAGGGCTGGAAACACCATATATTTT
NA	TRBV6-1	NA	TRBJ1-1	15	CASSEAGGRNTEAFF	TGTGCCAGCAGTGAAGCCGGAGGACGGAACACTGAAGCTTTCTTT
NA	TRBV30	NA	TRBJ1-6	11	CAWSGVSPLHF	TGTGCCTGGAGTGGCGTATCACCCCTCCACTTT
TRBD1	TRBV11-2	NA	TRBJ1-2	15	CASSLGTQGGLGYTF	TGTGCCAGCAGCTTAGGGACACAGGGGGGGCTTGGCTACACCTTC
TRBD1	TRBV4-3	NA	TRBJ1-6	16	CASSQDRPPGNSPLHF	TGCGCCAGCAGCCAGGACAGGCCACCGGGTAATTCACCCCTCCACTTT
NA	TRBV19	NA	TRBJ1-5	13	CASSQNVNQPQHF	TGTGCCAGTAGTCAGAACGTCAATCAGCCCCAGCATTTT